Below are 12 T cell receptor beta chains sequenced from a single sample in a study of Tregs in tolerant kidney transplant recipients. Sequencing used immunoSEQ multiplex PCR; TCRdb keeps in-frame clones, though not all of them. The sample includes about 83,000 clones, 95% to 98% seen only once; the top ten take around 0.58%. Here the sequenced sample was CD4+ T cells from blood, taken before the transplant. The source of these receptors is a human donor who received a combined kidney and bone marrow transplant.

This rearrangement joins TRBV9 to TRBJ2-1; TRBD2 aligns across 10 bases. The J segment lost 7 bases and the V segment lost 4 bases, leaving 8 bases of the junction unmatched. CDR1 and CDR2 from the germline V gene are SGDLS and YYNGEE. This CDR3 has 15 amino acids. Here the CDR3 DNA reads TGTGCCAGCAGCCCTACCGGGACTAGCGTGAATGAGCAGTTCTTC. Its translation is CASSPTGTSVNEQFF.

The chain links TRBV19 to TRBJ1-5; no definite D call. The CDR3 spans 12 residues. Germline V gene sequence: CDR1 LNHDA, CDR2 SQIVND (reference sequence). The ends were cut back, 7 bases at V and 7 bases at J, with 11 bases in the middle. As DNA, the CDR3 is TGTGCCAGTACCTCTTTATCGCAGCCCCAGCATTTT. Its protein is CASTSLSQPQHF.

The CDR3 sequence: CASNHRNTEAFF. The CDR3, as DNA: TGTGCCAGCAACCACAGGAACACTGAAGCTTTCTTT. The V and J genes are TRBV6-1 and TRBJ1-1, with D unclear. The CDR3 length is 12 residues. V lost 7 bases, J lost 1 base, and 7 bases lay in between. The germline V gene encodes CDR1 MNHNS and CDR2 SASEGT.

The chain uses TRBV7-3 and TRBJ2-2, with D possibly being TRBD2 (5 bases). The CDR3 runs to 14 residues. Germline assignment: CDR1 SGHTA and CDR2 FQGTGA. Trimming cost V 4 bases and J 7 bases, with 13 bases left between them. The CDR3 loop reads CASSSAVLSGELFF. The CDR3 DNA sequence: TGTGCCAGCAGCTCAGCGGTCCTTAGCGGGGAGCTGTTTTTT. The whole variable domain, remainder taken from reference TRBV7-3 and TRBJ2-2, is GAGVSQTPSNKVTEKGKYVELRCDPISGHTALYWYRQSLGQGPEFLIYFQGTGAADDSGLPNDRFFAVRPEGSVSTLKIQRTERGDSAVYLCASSSAVLSGELFFGEGSRLTVL.

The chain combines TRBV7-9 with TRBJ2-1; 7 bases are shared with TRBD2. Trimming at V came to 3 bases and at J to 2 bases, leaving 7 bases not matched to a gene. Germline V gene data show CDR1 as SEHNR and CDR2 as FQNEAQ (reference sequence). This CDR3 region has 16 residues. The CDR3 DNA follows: TGTGCCAGCAGCTTTGTGGGGGGGAATACCTACAATGAGCAGTTCTTC. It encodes CASSFVGGNTYNEQFF.

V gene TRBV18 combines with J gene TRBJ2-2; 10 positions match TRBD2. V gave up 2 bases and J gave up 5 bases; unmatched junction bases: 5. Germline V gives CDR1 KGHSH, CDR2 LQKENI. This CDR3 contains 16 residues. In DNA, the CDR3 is TGTGCCAGCTCACCAGTAGCGGGAGGTGGAACCGGGGAGCTGTTTTTT. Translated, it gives CASSPVAGGGTGELFF.

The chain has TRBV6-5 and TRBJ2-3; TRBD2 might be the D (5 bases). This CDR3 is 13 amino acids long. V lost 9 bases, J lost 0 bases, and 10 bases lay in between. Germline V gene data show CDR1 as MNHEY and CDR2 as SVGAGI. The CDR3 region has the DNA TGTGCCAGTTGGAGGTCTAGCACAGATACGCAGTATTTT. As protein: CASWRSSTDTQYF.

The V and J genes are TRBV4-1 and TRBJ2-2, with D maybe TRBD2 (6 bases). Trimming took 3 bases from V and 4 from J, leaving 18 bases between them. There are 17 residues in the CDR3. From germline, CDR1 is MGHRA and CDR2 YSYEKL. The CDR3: CASSHPGGAPGTGELFF. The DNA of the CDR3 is TGCGCCAGCAGCCATCCCGGGGGAGCCCCGGGCACCGGGGAGCTGTTTTTT.

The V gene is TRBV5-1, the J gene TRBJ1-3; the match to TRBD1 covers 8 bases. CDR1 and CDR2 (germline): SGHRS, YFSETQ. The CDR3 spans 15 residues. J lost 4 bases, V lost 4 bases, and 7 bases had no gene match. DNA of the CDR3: TGCGCCAGCAGCGCCACCGGGACAGGAGGAAACACCATATATTTT. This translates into CASSATGTGGNTIYF. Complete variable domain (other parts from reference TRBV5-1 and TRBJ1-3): KAGVTQTPRYLIKTRGQQVTLSCSPISGHRSVSWYQQTPGQGLQFLFEYFSETQRNKGNFPGRFSGRQFSNSRSEMNVSTLELGDSALYLCASSATGTGGNTIYFGEGSWLTVV.

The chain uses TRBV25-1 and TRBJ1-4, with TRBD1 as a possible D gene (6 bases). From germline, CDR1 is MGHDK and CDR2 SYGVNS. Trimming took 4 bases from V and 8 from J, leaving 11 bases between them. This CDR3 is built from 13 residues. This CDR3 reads CASSVGAPEKLFF. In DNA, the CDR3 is TGTGCCAGCAGTGTGGGGGCGCCCGAAAAACTGTTTTTT. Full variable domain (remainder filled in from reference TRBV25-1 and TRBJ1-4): EADIYQTPRYLVIGTGKKITLECSQTMGHDKMYWYQQDPGMELHLIHYSYGVNSTEKGDLSSESTVSRIRTEHFPLTLESARPSHTSQYLCASSVGAPEKLFFGSGTQLSVL.

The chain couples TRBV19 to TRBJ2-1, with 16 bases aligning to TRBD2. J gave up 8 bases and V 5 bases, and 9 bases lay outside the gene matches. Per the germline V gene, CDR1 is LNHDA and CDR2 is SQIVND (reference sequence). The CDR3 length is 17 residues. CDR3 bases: TGTGCCAGTAGTGCCCTGGGACTAGCGGGAGGGCCCCATGAGCAGTTCTTC. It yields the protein CASSALGLAGGPHEQFF.

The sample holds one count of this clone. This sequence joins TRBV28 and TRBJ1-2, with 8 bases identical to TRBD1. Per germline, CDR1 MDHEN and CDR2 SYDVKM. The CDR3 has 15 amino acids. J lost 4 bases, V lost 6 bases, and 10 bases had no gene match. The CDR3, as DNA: TGTGCCAGCAGACCAGCAGGGGGCGCGGGCTATGGCTACACCTTC. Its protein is CASRPAGGAGYGYTF.